Presented here are 13 T cell receptor beta chains from one specimen sequenced in a study of beta chain features in type 1 diabetes. What was sequenced were expressed TCRB transcripts, since all of the isolated RNA had been reverse transcribed. Assay used: immunoSEQ multiplex PCR; TCRdb lists only in-frame clones, some missing. The sample includes under 250,000 clones, roughly 11% seen only once; the top ten take 1% to 1.5%. Specimen: central memory CD4+ T cells from blood. The receptors stem from a man between 18 and 35 years old in good health.

The chain recombines TRBV6-1 with TRBJ1-1; D is unclear. V gave up 6 bases and J gave up 1 base, with 12 bases separating them. CDR1 MNHNS and CDR2 SASEGT come from the germline V gene. The CDR3 is made up of 14 amino acids. In DNA form, the CDR3 reads TGTGCCAGCAGGGGGTGGATCGGGAACACTGAAGCTTTCTTT. As protein: CASRGWIGNTEAFF.

The table lists this clone with a few counts. The chain carries TRBV28 and TRBJ2-5; the D gene is possibly TRBD1 (6 bases). The CDR3 is 14 amino acids. V lost 5 bases, J lost 2 bases, and 12 bases lay in between. Germline V gives CDR1 MDHEN, CDR2 SYDVKM. The chain's CDR3 is CASSIGQLQETQYF. CDR3 bases: TGTGCCAGCAGTATAGGACAGTTACAAGAGACCCAGTACTTC.

This clone was counted ten times or more. This chain uses TRBV28 with TRBJ2-4; D gene unclear. Per germline, CDR1 MDHEN and CDR2 SYDVKM. The CDR3 has 12 amino acids. V was trimmed by 2 bases and J by 5 bases, leaving 4 bases between them. CDR3 nucleotides: TGTGCCAGCAGTTTAGTGGAAAACATTCAGTACTTC. Translated: CASSLVENIQYF.

About this clone itself: A junction end diverges from the germline sequence, so it may reflect a read error. The chain carries TRBV7-2 and TRBJ2-5; 7 nucleotides agree with TRBD1. The CDR3 extends over 13 amino acids. CDR1 and CDR2 from the germline V gene are SGHTA and FQGNSA. CDR3 coding DNA: TGCGCCAGCAGCCCGACAGGGAGAGAGACCCAGTACTTC. Protein sequence: CASSPTGRETQYF.

This clone has just a few counts. The chain has TRBV14 and TRBJ2-7; 9 bases fit TRBD2. Germline trimming cut 2 bases from V and 7 bases from J; bases unmatched to any gene: 6. The CDR3 loop spans 14 amino acids. Germline CDR1 SGHDN, CDR2 FVKESK. The CDR3 DNA is TGTGCCAGCAGCCAACTAGGACTAGCGCGGGAGCAGTACTTC. Its protein product is CASSQLGLAREQYF.

The rearrangement links TRBV4-3 to TRBJ1-2; possible D gene TRBD1, 6 bases. CDR1 is LGHNA and CDR2 is YSLEER in the germline V gene. Trimming removed 0 bases from V and 2 bases from J, with 13 bases in between. The CDR3 runs to 16 residues. CDR3 in amino acids: CASSQDSRGANYGYTF. CDR3 coding DNA: TGCGCCAGCAGCCAAGATTCCAGGGGAGCAAACTATGGCTACACCTTC.

The rearrangement joins TRBV7-3 to TRBJ1-1; D perhaps matches TRBD1 (6 bases). Per the germline V gene, CDR1 is SGHTA and CDR2 is FQGTGA. This CDR3 is built from 16 residues. Between the trimmed V and J ends, which lost 0 bases and 4 bases, there was a span of 15 bases. The CDR3 is CASSLTSREGGTEAFF. CDR3 bases: TGTGCCAGCAGCTTAACTTCGCGGGAAGGGGGCACTGAAGCTTTCTTT. Full variable domain (remainder filled in from reference TRBV7-3 and TRBJ1-1): GAGVSQTPSNKVTEKGKYVELRCDPISGHTALYWYRQSLGQGPEFLIYFQGTGAADDSGLPNDRFFAVRPEGSVSTLKIQRTERGDSAVYLCASSLTSREGGTEAFFGQGTRLTVV.

The chain is built from TRBV7-6 and TRBJ2-5; no definite D call. The ends were cut back, 1 base at V and 6 bases at J, with 3 bases in the middle. This CDR3 contains 11 residues. Germline CDR1 SGHVS, CDR2 FNYEAQ. The CDR3 nucleotides read TGTGCCAGCAGCTTAGGCCAGACCCAGTACTTC. This codes for CASSLGQTQYF.

There are a few counts of this clone. V and J are TRBV30 and TRBJ2-7; possibly TRBD2 for D (5 bases). Per the germline V gene, CDR1 is GTSNPN and CDR2 is SVGIG (reference sequence). V lost 7 bases to trimming and J lost 3 bases, with 16 bases between them. The CDR3 totals 13 residues. The CDR3 coding sequence is TGTGCCTCCTCCCCGGGGAGCGACTACGAGCAGTACTTC. Translation gives CASSPGSDYEQYF.

The rearrangement links TRBV7-2 to TRBJ2-1, with D maybe TRBD1 (5 bases). Trimming shortened V by 1 base and J by 8 bases, and 9 bases separated the two germline ends. This CDR3 has 13 amino acids. Germline V gene sequence: CDR1 SGHTA, CDR2 FQGNSA. The CDR3 DNA follows: TGTGCCAGCAGCTTAGGTCAGGGCCATGAGCAGTTCTTC. Protein: CASSLGQGHEQFF.

The chain links TRBV2 to TRBJ2-3, with TRBD2 identical over 8 bases. Germline CDR1 is SNHLY and CDR2 is FYNNEI. The trim removed 4 bases at V and 3 bases at J, leaving 6 bases unmatched. The CDR3 has 15 residues. The CDR3 coding sequence is TGTGCCAGCAGTGGTTTAGCGGGAATTACAGATACGCAGTATTTT. Protein: CASSGLAGITDTQYF.

In this sample, this clone turned up a few times. This rearrangement joins TRBV30 to TRBJ1-2, with a possible D match to TRBD1 (5 bases). The CDR3 is 12 residues long. Germline V gives CDR1 GTSNPN, CDR2 SVGIG (reference sequence). Trimming took off 2 bases at V and 7 bases at J, with 11 bases between the two ends. CDR3 coding DNA: TGTGCCTGGAGTAGGGGCGATGGTGGCTACACCTTC. Its translation: CAWSRGDGGYTF.

The CDR3 reads CAWSPWGGQGLYGYTF. For the CDR3, the DNA is TGTGCCTGGAGCCCATGGGGGGGACAGGGACTCTATGGCTACACCTTC. The V and J genes are TRBV30 and TRBJ1-2, with 9 bases aligning to TRBD1. The CDR3 consists of 16 residues. From germline, CDR1 is GTSNPN and CDR2 SVGIG (reference sequence). V was clipped by 3 bases and J by 4 bases; unmatched bases: 12.